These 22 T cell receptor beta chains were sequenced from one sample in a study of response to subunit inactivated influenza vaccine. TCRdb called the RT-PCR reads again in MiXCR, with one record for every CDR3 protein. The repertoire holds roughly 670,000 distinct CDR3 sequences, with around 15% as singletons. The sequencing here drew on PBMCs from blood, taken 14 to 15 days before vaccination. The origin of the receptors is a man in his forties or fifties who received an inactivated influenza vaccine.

The CDR3, as DNA: TGTGCCAGCCGAGAAAACGCCGAGCAGTACTTC. This gives the protein CASRENAEQYF. This sequence joins TRBV6-2 or TRBV6-3 and TRBJ2-7; D gene uncertain. Trimming took off 8 bases at V and 6 bases at J, with 11 bases between the two ends. The CDR3 totals 11 residues. The germline V gene has CDR1 MNHEY and CDR2 SVGEGT.

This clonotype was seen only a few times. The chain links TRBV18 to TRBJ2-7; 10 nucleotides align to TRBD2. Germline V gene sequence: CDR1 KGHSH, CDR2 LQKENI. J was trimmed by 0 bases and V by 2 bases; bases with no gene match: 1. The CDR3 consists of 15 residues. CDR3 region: CASSPGTSDSYEQYF. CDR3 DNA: TGTGCCAGCTCACCAGGGACTAGCGACTCCTACGAGCAGTACTTC.

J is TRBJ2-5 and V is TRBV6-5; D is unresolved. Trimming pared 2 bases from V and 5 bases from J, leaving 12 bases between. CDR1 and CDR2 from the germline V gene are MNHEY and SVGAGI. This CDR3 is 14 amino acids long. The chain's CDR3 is CASSYTPQAETQYF. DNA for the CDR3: TGTGCCAGCAGTTACACCCCGCAGGCGGAGACCCAGTACTTC.

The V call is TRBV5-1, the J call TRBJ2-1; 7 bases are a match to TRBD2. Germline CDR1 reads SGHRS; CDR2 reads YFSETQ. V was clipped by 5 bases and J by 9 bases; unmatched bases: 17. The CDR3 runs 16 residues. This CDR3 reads CASRRFGTTVVGEQFF. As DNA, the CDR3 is TGCGCCAGCAGGCGATTTGGGACTACCGTAGTCGGTGAGCAGTTCTTC.

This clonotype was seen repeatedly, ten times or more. CDR3 DNA: TGTGCCAGCTCACCACCCGGGGCCACTGAAGCTTTCTTT. It specifies CASSPPGATEAFF. V gene TRBV18 combines with J gene TRBJ1-1; possible D gene TRBD1, 5 bases. V gave up 0 bases and J gave up 4 bases, with 6 bases separating them. The CDR3 spans 13 residues. Germline V lookup: CDR1 KGHSH, CDR2 LQKENI.

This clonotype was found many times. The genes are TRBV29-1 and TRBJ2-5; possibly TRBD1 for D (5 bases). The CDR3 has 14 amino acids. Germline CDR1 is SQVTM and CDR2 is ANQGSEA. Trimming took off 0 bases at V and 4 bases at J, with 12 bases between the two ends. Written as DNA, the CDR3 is TGCAGCGTTGAAGACAGGGCGATGGCAGAGACCCAGTACTTC. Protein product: CSVEDRAMAETQYF.

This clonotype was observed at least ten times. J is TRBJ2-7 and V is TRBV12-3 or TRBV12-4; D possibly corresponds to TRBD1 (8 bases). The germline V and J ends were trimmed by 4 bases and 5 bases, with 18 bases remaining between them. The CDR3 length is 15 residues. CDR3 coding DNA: TGTGCCAGCAGTTCACAGGGGGGGAGAAAAAACGAGCAGTACTTC. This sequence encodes CASSSQGGRKNEQYF.

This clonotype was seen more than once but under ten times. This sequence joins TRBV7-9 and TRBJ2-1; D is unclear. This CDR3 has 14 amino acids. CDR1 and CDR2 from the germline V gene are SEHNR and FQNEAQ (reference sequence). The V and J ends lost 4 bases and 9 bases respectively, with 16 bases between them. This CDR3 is CASSSPGVPPEQFF. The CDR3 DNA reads TGTGCCAGCAGCTCCCCGGGCGTCCCCCCTGAGCAGTTCTTC.

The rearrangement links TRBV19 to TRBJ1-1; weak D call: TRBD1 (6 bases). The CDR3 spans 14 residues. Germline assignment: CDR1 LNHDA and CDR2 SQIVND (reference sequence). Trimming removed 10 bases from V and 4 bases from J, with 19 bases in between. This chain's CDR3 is CATRTEIFSTEAFF. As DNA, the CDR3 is TGTGCCACGCGGACAGAAATTTTCTCCACTGAAGCTTTCTTT.

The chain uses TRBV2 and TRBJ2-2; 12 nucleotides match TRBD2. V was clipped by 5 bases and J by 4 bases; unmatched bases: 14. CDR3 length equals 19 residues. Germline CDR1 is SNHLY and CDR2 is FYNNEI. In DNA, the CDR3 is TGTGCCAGCAGTAAACCGACTAGCGGGAGAAGGCCCGCCACCGGGGAGCTGTTTTTT. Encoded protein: CASSKPTSGRRPATGELFF.

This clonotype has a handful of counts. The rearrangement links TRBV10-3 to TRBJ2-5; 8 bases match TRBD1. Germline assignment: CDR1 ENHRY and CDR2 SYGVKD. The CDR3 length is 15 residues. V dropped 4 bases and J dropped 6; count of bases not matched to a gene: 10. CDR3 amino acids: CAISAPQTGGKTQYF. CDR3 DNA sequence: TGTGCCATCAGTGCCCCCCAAACAGGGGGTAAGACCCAGTACTTC.

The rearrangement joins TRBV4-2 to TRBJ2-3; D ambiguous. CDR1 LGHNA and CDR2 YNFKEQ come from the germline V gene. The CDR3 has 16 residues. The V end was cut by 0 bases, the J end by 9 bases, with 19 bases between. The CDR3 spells CASSQETSGRVGTQYF. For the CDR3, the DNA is TGTGCCAGCAGCCAAGAAACGTCGGGCCGAGTAGGGACGCAGTATTTT.

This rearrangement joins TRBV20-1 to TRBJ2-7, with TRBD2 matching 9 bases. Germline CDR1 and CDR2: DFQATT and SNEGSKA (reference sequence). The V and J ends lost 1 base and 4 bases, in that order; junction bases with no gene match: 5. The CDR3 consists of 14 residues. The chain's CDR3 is CSARVASGEYEQYF. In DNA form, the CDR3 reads TGCAGTGCTAGAGTCGCTAGCGGGGAGTACGAGCAGTACTTC.

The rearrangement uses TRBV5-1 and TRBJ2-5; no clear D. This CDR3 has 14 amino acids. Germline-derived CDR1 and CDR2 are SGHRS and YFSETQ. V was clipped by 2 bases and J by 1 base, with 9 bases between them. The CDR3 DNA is TGCGCCAGCAGCTTCTTCAGGACCCAAGAGACCCAGTACTTC. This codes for CASSFFRTQETQYF.

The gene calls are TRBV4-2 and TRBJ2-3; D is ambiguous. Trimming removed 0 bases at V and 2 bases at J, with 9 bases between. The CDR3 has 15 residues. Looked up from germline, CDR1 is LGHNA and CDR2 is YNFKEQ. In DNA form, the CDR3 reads TGTGCCAGCAGCCAAGATAGAAAATACACAGATACGCAGTATTTT. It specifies CASSQDRKYTDTQYF.

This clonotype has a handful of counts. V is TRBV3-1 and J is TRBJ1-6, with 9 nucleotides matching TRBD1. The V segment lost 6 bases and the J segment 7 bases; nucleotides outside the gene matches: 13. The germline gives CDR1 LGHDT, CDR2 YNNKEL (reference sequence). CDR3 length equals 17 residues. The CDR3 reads CASRYGWTGVKNSPLHF. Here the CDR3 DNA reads TGTGCCAGCAGATATGGTTGGACAGGGGTAAAGAATTCACCCCTCCACTTT.

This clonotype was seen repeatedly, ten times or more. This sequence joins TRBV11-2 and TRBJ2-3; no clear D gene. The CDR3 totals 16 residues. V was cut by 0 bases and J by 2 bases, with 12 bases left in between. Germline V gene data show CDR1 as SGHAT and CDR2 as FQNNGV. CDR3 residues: CASSLEWVGNTDTQYF. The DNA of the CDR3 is TGTGCCAGCAGCTTAGAATGGGTCGGCAACACAGATACGCAGTATTTT.

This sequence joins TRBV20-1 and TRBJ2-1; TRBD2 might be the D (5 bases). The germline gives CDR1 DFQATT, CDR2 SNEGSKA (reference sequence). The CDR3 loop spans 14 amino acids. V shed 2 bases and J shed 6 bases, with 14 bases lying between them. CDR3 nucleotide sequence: TGCAGTGCTAGAATAGCGAGCCGAATCAATGAGCAGTTCTTC. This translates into CSARIASRINEQFF.

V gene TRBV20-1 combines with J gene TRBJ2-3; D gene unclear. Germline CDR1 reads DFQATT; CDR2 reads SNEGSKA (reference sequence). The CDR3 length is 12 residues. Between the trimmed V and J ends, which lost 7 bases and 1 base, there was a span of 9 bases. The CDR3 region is CSGFWGTDTQYF. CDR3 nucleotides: TGCAGTGGATTTTGGGGCACAGATACGCAGTATTTT.

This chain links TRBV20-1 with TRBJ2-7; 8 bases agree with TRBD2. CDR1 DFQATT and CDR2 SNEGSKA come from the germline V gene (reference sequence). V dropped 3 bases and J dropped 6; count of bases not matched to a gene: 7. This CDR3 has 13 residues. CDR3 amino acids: CSASSGGPGEQYF. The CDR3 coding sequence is TGCAGTGCTAGCTCGGGAGGGCCCGGCGAGCAGTACTTC.

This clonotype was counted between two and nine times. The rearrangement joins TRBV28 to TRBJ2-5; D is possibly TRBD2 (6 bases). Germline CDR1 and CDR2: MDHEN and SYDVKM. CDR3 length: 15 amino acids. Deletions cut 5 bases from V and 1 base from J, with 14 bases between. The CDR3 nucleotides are TGTGCCAGCAGTCGTAGACTAGTTACCCAAGAGACCCAGTACTTC. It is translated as CASSRRLVTQETQYF.

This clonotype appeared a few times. The DNA for the CDR3 is TGCAGCGTGGTCGGACTAGCGGGGGTGGGAGATACGCAGTATTTT. This gives the protein CSVVGLAGVGDTQYF. The rearrangement links TRBV29-1 to TRBJ2-3; 13 bases match TRBD2. Germline V gives CDR1 SQVTM, CDR2 ANQGSEA. CDR3 length: 15 amino acids. J was trimmed by 5 bases and V by 6 bases; bases with no gene match: 8.